The source of this TCR beta chain is a study of blood T cell repertoires in COVID-19. Study context: The samples span acute and convalescent COVID-19 from the United States, Italy and Spain. Sample material is recorded as cDNA or gDNA derived from T cells, B-cell-depleted T cells, or PBMCs.

Clones were read by immunoSEQ multiplex PCR, and TCRdb kept only the in-frame ones, dropping some. The sample has 340,000 or so clones; roughly 84% are singletons. The J segment lost 4 bases and the V segment lost 3 bases, leaving 9 bases of the junction unmatched. Germline assignment: CDR1 MDHEN and CDR2 SYDVKM. This CDR3 is 18 amino acids long. Sequencing was carried out using peripheral blood. V usage is TRBV28 and J usage is TRBJ2-2, with 12 bases identical to TRBD2. This sequence originates from a man over 45 with active or convalescent COVID-19. DNA of the CDR3: TGTGCCAGCAGTTTCGGGCTAGCGGGGGGGCCTATCACCGGGGAGCTGTTTTTT. Its protein is CASSFGLAGGPITGELFF.